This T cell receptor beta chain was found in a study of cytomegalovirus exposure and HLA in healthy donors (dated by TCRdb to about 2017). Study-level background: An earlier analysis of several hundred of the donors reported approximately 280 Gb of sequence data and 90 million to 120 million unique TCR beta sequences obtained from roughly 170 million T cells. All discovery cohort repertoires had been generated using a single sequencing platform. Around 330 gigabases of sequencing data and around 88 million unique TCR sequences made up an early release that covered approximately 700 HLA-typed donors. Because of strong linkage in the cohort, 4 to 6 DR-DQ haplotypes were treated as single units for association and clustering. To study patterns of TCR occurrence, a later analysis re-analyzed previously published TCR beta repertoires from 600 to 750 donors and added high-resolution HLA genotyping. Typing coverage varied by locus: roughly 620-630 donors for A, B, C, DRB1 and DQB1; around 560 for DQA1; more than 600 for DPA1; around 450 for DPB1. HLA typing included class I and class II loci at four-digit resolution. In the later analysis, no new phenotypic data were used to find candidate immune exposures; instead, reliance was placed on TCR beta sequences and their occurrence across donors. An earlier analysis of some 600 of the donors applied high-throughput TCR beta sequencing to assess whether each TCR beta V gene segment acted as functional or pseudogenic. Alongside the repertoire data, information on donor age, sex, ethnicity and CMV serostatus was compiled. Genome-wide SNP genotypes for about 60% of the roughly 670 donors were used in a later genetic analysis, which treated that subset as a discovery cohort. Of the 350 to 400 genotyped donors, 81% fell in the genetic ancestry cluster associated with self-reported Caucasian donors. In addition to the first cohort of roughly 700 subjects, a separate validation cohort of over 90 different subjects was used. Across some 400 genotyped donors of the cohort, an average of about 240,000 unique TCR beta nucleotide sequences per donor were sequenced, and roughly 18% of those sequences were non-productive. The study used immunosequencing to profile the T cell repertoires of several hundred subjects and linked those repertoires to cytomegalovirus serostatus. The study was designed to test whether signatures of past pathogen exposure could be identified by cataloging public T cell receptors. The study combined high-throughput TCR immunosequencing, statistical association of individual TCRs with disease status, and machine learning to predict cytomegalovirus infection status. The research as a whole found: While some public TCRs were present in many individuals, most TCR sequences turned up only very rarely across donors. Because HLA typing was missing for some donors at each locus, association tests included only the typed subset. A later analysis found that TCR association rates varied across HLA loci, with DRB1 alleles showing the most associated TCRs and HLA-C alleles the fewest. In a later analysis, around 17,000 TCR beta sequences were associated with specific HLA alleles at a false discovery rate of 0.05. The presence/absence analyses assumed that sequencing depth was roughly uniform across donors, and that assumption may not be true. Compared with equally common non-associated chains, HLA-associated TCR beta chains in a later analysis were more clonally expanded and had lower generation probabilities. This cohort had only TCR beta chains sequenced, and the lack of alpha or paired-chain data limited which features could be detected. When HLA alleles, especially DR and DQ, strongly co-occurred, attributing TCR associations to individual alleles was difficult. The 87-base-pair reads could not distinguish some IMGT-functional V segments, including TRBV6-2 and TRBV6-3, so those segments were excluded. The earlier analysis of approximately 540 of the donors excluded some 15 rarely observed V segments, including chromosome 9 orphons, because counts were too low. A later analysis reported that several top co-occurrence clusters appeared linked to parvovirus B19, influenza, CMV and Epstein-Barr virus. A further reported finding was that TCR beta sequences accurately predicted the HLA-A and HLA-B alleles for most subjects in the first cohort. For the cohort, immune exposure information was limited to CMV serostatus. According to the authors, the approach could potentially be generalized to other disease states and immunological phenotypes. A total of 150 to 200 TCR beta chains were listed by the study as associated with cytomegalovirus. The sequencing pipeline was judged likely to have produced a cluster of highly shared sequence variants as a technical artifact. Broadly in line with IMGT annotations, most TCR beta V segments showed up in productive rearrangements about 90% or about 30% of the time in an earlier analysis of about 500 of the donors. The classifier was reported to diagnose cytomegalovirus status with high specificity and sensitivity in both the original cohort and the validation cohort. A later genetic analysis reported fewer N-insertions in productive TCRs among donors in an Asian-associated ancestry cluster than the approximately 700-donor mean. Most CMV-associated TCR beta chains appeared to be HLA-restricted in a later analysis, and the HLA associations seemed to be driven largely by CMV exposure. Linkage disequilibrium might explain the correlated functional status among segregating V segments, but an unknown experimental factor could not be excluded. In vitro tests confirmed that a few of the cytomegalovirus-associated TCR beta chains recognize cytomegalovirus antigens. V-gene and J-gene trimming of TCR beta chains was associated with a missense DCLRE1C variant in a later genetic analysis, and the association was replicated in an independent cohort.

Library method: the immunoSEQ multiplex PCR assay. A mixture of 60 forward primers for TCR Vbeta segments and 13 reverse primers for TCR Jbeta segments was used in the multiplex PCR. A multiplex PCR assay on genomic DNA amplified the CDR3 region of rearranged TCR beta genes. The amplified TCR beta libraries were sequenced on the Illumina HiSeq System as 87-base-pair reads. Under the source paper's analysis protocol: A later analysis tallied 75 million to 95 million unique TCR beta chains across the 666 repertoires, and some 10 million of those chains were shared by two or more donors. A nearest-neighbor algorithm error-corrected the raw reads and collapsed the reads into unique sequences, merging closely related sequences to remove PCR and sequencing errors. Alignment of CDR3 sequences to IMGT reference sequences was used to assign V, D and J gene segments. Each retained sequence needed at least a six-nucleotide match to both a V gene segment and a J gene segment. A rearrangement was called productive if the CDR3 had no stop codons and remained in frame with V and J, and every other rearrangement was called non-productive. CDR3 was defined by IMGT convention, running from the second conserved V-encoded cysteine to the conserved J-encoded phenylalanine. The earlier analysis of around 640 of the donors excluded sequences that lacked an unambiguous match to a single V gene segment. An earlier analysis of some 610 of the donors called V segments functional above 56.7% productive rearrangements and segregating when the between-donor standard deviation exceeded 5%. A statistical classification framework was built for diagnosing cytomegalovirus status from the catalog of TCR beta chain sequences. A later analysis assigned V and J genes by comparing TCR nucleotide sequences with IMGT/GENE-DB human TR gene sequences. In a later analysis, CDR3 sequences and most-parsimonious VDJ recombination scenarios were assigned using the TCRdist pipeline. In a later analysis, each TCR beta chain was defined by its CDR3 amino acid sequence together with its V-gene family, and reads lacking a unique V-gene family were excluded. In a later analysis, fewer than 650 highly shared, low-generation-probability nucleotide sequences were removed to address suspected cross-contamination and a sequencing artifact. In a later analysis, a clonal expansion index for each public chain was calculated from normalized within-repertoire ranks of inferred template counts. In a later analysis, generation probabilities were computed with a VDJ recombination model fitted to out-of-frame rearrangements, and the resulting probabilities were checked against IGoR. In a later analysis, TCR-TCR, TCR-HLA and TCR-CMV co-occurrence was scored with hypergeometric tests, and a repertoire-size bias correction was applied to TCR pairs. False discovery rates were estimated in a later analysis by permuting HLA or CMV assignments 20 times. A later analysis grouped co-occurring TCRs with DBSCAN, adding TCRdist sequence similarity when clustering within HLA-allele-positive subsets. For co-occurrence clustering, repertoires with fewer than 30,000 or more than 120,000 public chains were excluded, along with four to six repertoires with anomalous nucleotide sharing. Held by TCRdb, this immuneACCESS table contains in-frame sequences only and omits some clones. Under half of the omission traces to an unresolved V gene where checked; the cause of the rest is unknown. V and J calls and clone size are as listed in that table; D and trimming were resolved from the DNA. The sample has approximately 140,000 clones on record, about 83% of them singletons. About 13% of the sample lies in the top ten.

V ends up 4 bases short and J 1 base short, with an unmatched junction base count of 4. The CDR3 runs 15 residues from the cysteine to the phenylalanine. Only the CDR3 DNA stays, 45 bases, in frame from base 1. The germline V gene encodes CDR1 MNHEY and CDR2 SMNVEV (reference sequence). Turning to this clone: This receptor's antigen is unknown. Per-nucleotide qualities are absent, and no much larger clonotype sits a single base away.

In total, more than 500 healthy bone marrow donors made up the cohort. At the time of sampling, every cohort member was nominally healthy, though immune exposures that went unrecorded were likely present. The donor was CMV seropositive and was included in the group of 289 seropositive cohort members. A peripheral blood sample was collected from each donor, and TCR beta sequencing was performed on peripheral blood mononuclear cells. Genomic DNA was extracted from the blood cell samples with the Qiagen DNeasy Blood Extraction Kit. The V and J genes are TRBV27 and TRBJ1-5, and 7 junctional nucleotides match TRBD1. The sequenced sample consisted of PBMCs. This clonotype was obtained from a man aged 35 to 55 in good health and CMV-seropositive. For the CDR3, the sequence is CASSSIQGSNQPQHF. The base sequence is TGTGCCAGCAGTTCGATACAGGGGAGCAATCAGCCCCAGCATTTT.